The rows below give T cell receptor beta chains drawn from one sample of a study of blood T cell repertoires in COVID-19. This table comes from immunoSEQ multiplex PCR, and its TCRdb copy is limited to in-frame clones, with some not included. This table holds 220,000 or so clones, approximately 81% found once. The specimen was peripheral blood. These TCRs come from a man aged 45-65 years who had recovered from COVID-19. Both conserved end residues are part of each CDR3. A D gene is named only where the DNA matches it firmly. Clone size is given for some rows only: seen once, a few or many times, or a class if the clone is expanded.

>13|TRBV12-3/TRBV12-4|.|.|TRBJ1-5
CASSLTGGQPQHF
TGTGCCAGCAGTTTAACGGGTGGTCAGCCCCAGCATTTT
>15|TRBV27|.|.|TRBJ2-1
CASSPDRSSYNEQFF
TGTGCCAGCAGCCCTGACAGAAGCTCCTACAATGAGCAGTTCTTC
>13|TRBV19|TRBD1|.|TRBJ2-2
CARGQGADGELFF
TGTGCCAGGGGACAGGGGGCTGACGGGGAGCTGTTTTTT
>15|TRBV13|.|few|TRBJ1-1
CASSARYTRNTEAFF
TGTGCCAGCAGCGCCAGATACACCCGGAACACTGAAGCTTTCTTT
>15|TRBV5-1|.|.|TRBJ1-2
CASSLDSGMFYGYTF
TGCGCCAGCAGCTTGGACTCAGGGATGTTCTATGGCTACACCTTC
>14|TRBV15|.|once|TRBJ1-5
CATSDFEGSRPQHF
TGTGCCACCAGCGACTTTGAGGGTTCGCGGCCCCAGCATTTT
>14|TRBV9|.|.|TRBJ2-1
CASSVAGTYNEQFF
TGTGCCAGCAGCGTAGCGGGAACCTACAATGAGCAGTTCTTC
>14|TRBV7-9|TRBD1|.|TRBJ1-4
CASSPDRSSEKLFF
TGTGCCAGCAGCCCGGACAGGAGTTCTGAAAAACTGTTTTTT
>15|TRBV5-4|.|.|TRBJ2-2
CASRIGTSNTGELFF
TGTGCCAGCAGGATCGGGACATCTAACACCGGGGAGCTGTTTTTT
>13|TRBV19|.|few|TRBJ1-5
CASSNRENQPQHF
TGTGCCAGTAGTAACCGAGAAAATCAGCCCCAGCATTTT
>16|TRBV29-1|TRBD2|.|TRBJ2-1
CSVDPTRGGSYNEQFF
TGCAGCGTTGACCCCACTAGGGGAGGGTCCTACAATGAGCAGTTCTTC
>13|TRBV6-5|.|.|TRBJ2-3
CASTHQSTDTQYF
TGTGCCAGCACGCACCAGAGCACAGATACGCAGTATTTT
>14|TRBV2|.|.|TRBJ2-3
CASRGGRTSDTQYF
TGTGCCAGCAGGGGGGGTCGAACCTCAGATACGCAGTATTTT
>17|TRBV5-1|TRBD2|.|TRBJ2-7
CASSLGTSGAQIYEQYF
TGCGCCAGCAGCTTAGGGACTAGCGGGGCGCAGATCTACGAGCAGTACTTC
>16|TRBV25-1|.|.|TRBJ1-1
CASSEYGRPGNTEAFF
TGTGCCAGCAGTGAATACGGCCGGCCGGGGAACACTGAAGCTTTCTTT
>18|TRBV5-1|.|.|TRBJ1-4
CASSFSTQGLNTNEKLFF
TGCGCCAGCAGCTTCAGTACCCAGGGTCTTAACACTAATGAAAAACTGTTTTTT
>13|TRBV2|.|.|TRBJ1-2
CASSGSGNYGYTF
TGTGCCAGCAGTGGCAGCGGGAACTATGGCTACACCTTC
>13|TRBV6-5|.|.|TRBJ1-1
CASSSGKNTEAFF
TGTGCCAGCAGTTCCGGGAAGAACACTGAAGCTTTCTTT
>15|TRBV7-2|.|.|TRBJ2-2
CASSLAGGPAGELFF
TGTGCCAGCAGCTTAGCAGGAGGGCCCGCCGGGGAGCTGTTTTTT
>16|TRBV11-2|TRBD2|.|TRBJ2-1
CASSLVASGTLVGQFF
TGTGCCAGCAGCTTAGTCGCTAGCGGGACCCTTGTTGGGCAGTTCTTC
>14|TRBV4-2|.|.|TRBJ2-7
CASSQDLGRYEQYF
TGTGCCAGCAGCCAAGATCTAGGCCGCTACGAGCAGTACTTC
>14|TRBV27|.|.|TRBJ2-7
CASSLGGPGYEQYF
TGTGCCAGCAGTTTAGGAGGGCCGGGCTACGAGCAGTACTTC
>15|TRBV11-1|TRBD2|few|TRBJ2-7
CASSLGLAGIYEQYF
TGTGCCAGCAGCTTAGGACTAGCGGGAATCTACGAGCAGTACTTC
>13|TRBV3-1/TRBV3-2|TRBD1|.|TRBJ2-1
CASSHSTGGEQFF
TGTGCCAGCAGCCATTCCACAGGGGGAGAGCAGTTCTTC
>15|TRBV5-6|TRBD1|.|TRBJ2-7
CASRGYGTGISEQYF
TGTGCCAGCAGGGGGTATGGGACAGGTATAAGCGAGCAGTACTTC
>13|TRBV9|.|.|TRBJ2-7
CASSVDLGYEQYF
TGTGCCAGCAGCGTAGATCTAGGCTACGAGCAGTACTTC
>15|TRBV7-2|TRBD2|.|TRBJ2-7
CASSLSPGGPYEQYF
TGTGCCAGCAGCTTATCTCCGGGAGGGCCTTACGAGCAGTACTTC
>15|TRBV4-2|TRBD1|.|TRBJ1-1
CASSQVQGADTEAFF
TGTGCCAGCAGCCAAGTACAGGGGGCAGACACTGAAGCTTTCTTT